The clone carrying this T cell receptor (beta chain) was recorded only once. Its specificity is unknown. This sample was taken from a study of OX40 agonist ivuxolimab in advanced cancers. Overall study: The patients got ivuxolimab, which is an agonistic anti-OX40 (CD134) antibody. Findings and caveats of the study: Expanded clones were, on average, more numerous in CD8+ T cells than in CD4+. Expansion of clones was among the lowest in partial responders at 0.1-3.0 mg/kg. Certain nonresponders likewise exhibited a low normalized T-cell clonal expansion.

Trimming took 1 base from V and 5 from J, leaving 12 bases between them. The CDR3 is 16 amino acids. Looked up from germline, CDR1 is SGHDN and CDR2 is FVKESK. Produced via immunoSEQ multiplex PCR; TCRdb's table is partial and in-frame only. Of more than 65,000 clones in the sample, 84% are singletons; the top ten hold just under 25%. The sample here was CD4+ or CD8+ T cells sorted from blood, taken in a trial of the OX40 agonist ivuxolimab. The sequence derives from an adult with an advanced solid tumor such as melanoma, head and neck, liver or kidney cancer. The chain joins TRBV14 to TRBJ1-6; a possible D gene is TRBD1 (6 bases). CDR3 residues: CASSQVGGGNNSPLHF. The CDR3 DNA reads TGTGCCAGCAGCCAAGTGGGAGGGGGAAATAATTCACCCCTCCACTTT. Together with reference TRBV14 and TRBJ1-6, the CDR3 gives the full variable domain: EAGVTQFPSHSVIEKGQTVTLRCDPISGHDNLYWYRRVMGKEIKFLLHFVKESKQDESGMPNNRFLAERTGGTYSTLKVQPAELEDSGVYFCASSQVGGGNNSPLHFGNGTRLTVT.